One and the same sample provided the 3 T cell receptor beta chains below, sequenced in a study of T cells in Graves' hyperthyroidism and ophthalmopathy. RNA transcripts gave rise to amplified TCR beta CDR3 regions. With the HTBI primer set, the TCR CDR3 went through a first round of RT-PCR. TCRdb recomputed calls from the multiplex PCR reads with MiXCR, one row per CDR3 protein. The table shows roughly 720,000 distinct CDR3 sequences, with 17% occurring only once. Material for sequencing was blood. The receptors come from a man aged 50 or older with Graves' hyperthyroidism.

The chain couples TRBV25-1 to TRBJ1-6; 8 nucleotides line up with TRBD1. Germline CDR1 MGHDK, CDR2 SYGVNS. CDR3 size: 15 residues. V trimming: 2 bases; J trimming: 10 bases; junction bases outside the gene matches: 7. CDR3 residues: CASSEQGAGRSPLHF. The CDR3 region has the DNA TGTGCCAGCAGTGAACAGGGGGCTGGTCGATCACCCCTCCACTTT.

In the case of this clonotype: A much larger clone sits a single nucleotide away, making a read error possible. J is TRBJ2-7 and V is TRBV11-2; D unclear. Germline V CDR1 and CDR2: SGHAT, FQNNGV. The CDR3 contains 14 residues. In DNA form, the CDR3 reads TGTGCCAACAGCGCCGGGCCGATAACCTACGAGCAGTACTTC. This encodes CANSAGPITYEQYF.

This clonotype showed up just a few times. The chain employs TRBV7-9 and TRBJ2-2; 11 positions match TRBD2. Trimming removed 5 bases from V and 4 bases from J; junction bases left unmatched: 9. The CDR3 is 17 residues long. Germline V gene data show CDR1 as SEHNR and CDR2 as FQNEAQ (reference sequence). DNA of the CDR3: TGTGCCAGCAGCCCCCCACTAGCGGGAGACGGCACCGGGGAGCTGTTTTTT. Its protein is CASSPPLAGDGTGELFF.